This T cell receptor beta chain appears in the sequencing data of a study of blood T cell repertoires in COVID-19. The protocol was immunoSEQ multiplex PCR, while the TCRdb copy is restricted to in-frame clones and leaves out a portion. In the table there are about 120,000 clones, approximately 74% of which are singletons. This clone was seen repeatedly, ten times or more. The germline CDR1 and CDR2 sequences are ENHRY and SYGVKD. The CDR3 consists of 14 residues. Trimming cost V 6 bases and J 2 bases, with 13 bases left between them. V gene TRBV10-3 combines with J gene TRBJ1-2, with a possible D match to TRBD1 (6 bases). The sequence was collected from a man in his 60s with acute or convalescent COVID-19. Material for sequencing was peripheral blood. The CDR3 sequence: CAIRKDRTNYGYTF. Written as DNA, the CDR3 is TGTGCCATCAGGAAGGACAGAACGAACTATGGCTACACCTTC.